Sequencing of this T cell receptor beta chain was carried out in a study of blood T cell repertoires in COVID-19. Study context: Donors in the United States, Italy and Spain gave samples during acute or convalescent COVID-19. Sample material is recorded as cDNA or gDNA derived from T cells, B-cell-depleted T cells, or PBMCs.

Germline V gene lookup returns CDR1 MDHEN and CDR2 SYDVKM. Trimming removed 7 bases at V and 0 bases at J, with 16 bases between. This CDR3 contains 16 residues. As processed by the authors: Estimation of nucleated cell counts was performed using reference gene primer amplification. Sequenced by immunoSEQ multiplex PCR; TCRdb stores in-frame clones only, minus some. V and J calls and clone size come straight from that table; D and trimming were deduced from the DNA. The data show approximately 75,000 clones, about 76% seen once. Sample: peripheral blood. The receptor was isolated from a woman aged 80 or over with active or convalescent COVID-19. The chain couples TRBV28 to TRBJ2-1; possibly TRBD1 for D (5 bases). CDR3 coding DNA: TGTGCCAGCAAGGGGTCGGACGTTACCTCCTACAATGAGCAGTTCTTC. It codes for CASKGSDVTSYNEQFF.